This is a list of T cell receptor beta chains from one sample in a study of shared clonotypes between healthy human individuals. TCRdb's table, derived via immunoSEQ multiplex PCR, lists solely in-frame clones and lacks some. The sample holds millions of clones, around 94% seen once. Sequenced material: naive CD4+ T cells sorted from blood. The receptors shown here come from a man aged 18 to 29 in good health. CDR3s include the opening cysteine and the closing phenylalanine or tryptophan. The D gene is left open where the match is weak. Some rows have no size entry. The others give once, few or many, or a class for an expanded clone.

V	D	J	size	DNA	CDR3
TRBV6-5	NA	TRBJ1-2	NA	TGTGCCAGCAGTGGGACCCTCCTCGGGGCTGGCTACACCTTC	CASSGTLLGAGYTF
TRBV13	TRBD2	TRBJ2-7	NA	TGTGCCAGCAGCCGTACTGGCGGGGGCTCCTACGAGCAGTACTTC	CASSRTGGGSYEQYF
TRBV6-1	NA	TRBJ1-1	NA	TGTGCCAGCAGTGAACCCCCCGCGTTCGACGGAAGGGCTGAAGCTTTCTTT	CASSEPPAFDGRAEAFF
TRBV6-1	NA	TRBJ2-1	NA	TGTGCCAGCGAACGATACAATGAGCAGTTCTTC	CASERYNEQFF
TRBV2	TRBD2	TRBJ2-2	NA	TGTGCCAGCGGGAGGGAGGGGTCGAACACCGGGGAGCTGTTTTTT	CASGREGSNTGELFF
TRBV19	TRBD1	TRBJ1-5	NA	TGTGCCAGTACTGGGGACAGGGGCCCCTATAGCAATCAGCCCCAGCATTTT	CASTGDRGPYSNQPQHF
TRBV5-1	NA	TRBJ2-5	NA	TGCGCCAGCAGCTTGCGCGGGACCCTAGAGACCCAGTACTTC	CASSLRGTLETQYF
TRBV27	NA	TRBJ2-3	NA	TGTGCCAGCAGTCCAAGGACGGTTAGCACAGATACGCAGTATTTT	CASSPRTVSTDTQYF
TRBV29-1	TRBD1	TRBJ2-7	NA	TGCAGCGTATGGACAGGGGGGTACGAGCAGTACTTC	CSVWTGGYEQYF
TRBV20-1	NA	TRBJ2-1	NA	TGCAGTGCTAGGCAGGAGAATGAGCAGTTCTTC	CSARQENEQFF
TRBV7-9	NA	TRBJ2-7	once	TGTGCCAGCAGCCACGGTACAGGTCGCTACGAGCAGTACTTC	CASSHGTGRYEQYF
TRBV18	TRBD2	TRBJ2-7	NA	TGTGCCAGCTCACCCCCGAGCGGGACTAACTACGAGCAGTACTTC	CASSPPSGTNYEQYF